The source of this TCR beta chain is a study of blood T cell repertoires in COVID-19. Across the study: Collection of acute and convalescent COVID-19 samples took place in the United States, Italy and Spain.

The table lists this clone with a few counts. V shed 2 bases and J shed 1 base, with 3 bases lying between them. Germline V gene data show CDR1 as WSHSY and CDR2 as SAAADI. The CDR3 consists of 13 residues. Methods used by the authors: For nucleated cells, counts were estimated from reference gene primer amplification. The method was immunoSEQ multiplex PCR; TCRdb's version includes in-frame clones alone and lacks a portion of them. V, J and clone size are taken as reported in that table, and D and trimming were inferred from the DNA itself. Of 95,000 to 150,000 clones listed, around two thirds are singletons.

The source is a woman in her seventies with acute or convalescent COVID-19. Sequenced sample: peripheral blood. The chain carries TRBV10-2 and TRBJ1-5; D not resolved. CDR3 region: CASSEGSNQPQHF. CDR3 nucleotide sequence: TGCGCCAGCAGTGAGGGCAGCAATCAGCCCCAGCATTTT.